A single TCR beta chain is shown here with its context. What it binds is unknown. This sample is part of a study of CXCR3-negative and CXCR3-positive naive CD8 T cells. The TRB libraries of cDNA were built by UMI-labeled 5' RACE. TCRdb reprocessed the 5' RACE reads and stores each CDR3 protein as one record, lacking DNA. The table for this sample gives about 130,000 distinct CDR3 sequences. Broader study findings: Naive cells used TRBV-TRBJ genes in much the same way whether CXCR3-negative or CXCR3-positive; memory cells did not. Similarly elevated diversity marked both naive subsets, with memory CD8+ cells showing far lower diversity. Naive subsets had comparable surface CD5; TCR strength was inferred from TRB CDR3 properties. CXCR3-positive naive cells carried more hydrophobic TRB CDR3s than CXCR3-negative naive cells did.

All CD8+ T cell subsets were sorted in triplicate at fewer than 350,000 cells each. The CDR3 loop spans 14 amino acids. CDR1 SGHRS and CDR2 YFSETQ come from the germline V gene. Sequenced: naive CXCR3+ CD8+ T cells from blood. The subset was: CD45RO-CCR7+CD27+CD95- naive CD8+ T cells expressing CXCR3 (TNR3+). The V call is TRBV5-1, the J call TRBJ2-5; no DNA is available, so the TRBD1 call from TCRdb remains unchecked. The TCR originated in a human donor in good health. Some clones in this sample may be carry-over from other donors' samples. Here the CDR3 reads CASSLGTLQETQYF.